Each of the 11 T cell receptor beta chains below was sequenced from the same sample in a study of T cells in women clearing cervical HPV infection. Here immunoSEQ multiplex PCR was the method, and the copy in TCRdb shows in-frame clones only, minus some. The table for this sample gives approximately 26,000 clones. The source material was blood buffy coat. The receptors shown here come from a woman aged 18 to 75 with a cervical HPV16 infection that either progressed to CIN3+ or cleared (not recorded which).

Regarding this clone: Read coverage stops 3 residues before the CDR3 terminus; the germline J gene supplies the remainder. This sequence joins TRBV7-9 and TRBJ1-1; D is ambiguous. CDR3 length equals 13 residues. V was pared by 1 base and J by 0 bases, with 3 bases between. Germline values: CDR1 SEHNR, CDR2 FQNEAQ (reference sequence). CDR3 DNA (partial): TGTGCCAGCAGCTTAGAGCTGAACACTGAA. It encodes CASSLELNTE. The whole CDR3 sequence is CASSLELNTEAFF.

For this clone: The read stops 3 residues short of the end of the CDR3; the missing end is completed from the germline J gene. The V and J genes are TRBV19 and TRBJ2-1; D may be TRBD2 (6 bases). The germline V and J ends were trimmed by 5 bases and 8 bases, with 25 bases remaining between them. The CDR3 loop spans 17 amino acids. CDR1 and CDR2 from the germline V gene are LNHDA and SQIVND (reference sequence). The part of the CDR3 DNA that was read is TGTGCCAGTAGTGAACAAAATAGCGGAAGCGTCGTCTATGAG. Protein product: CASSEQNSGSVVYE. In full, the CDR3 reads CASSEQNSGSVVYEQFF.

CDR3 loop: CSATPGNSPLHF. The CDR3 bases that were read are TGCAGTGCTACCCCAGGGAATTCACCC. The J gene is TRBJ1-6, the V gene TRBV20-1; D may be TRBD1 (5 bases). From the germline J gene comes the end of the CDR3, since the read stops 3 residues before it. V dropped 4 bases and J dropped 7 bases, with 8 bases sitting between them. CDR1 DFQATT and CDR2 SNEGSKA come from the germline V gene (reference sequence). The CDR3 contains 12 residues.

Of note for this clone: The read ends 3 residues early relative to the CDR3; the germline J gene fills the gap. This chain connects TRBV6-2 or TRBV6-3 to TRBJ1-4, with 10 bases lining up with TRBD1. J lost 7 bases, V lost 5 bases, and 10 bases had no gene match. CDR3 size: 16 residues. Per germline, CDR1 MNHEY and CDR2 SVGEGT. The CDR3 sequence: CASSAGPGTGVEKLFF. The part of the CDR3 DNA that was read is TGTGCCAGCAGTGCCGGACCCGGGACAGGGGTTGAAAAA.

About this clone: From the germline J gene comes the end of the CDR3, since the read stops 3 residues before it. V gene TRBV19 combines with J gene TRBJ2-2; the match to TRBD1 covers 8 bases. The CDR3 is 14 residues long. Germline V lookup: CDR1 LNHDA, CDR2 SQIVND (reference sequence). Incomplete CDR3 DNA: TGTGCCAGTAGCCCGGGACAGGCGCTGGGAAAG. The encoded protein is CASSPGQALGK. The whole CDR3 protein is CASSPGQALGKLFF.

A remark on this clone: The read comes to an end 3 residues before the CDR3 does, leaving the germline J gene to fill in the end. The chain carries TRBV7-9 and TRBJ2-3, with TRBD2 as a possible D gene (6 bases). The V gene's germline CDR1 is SEHNR and CDR2 FQNEAQ (reference sequence). The CDR3 spans 13 residues. CDR3 bases read: TGTGCCAGCAGGCGTCTAGCGACGGAGACG. This sequence encodes CASRRLATET. The CDR3 reads in full as CASRRLATETQYF. Supplemented by reference TRBV7-9 and TRBJ2-3, the full variable domain reads DTGVSQNPRHKITKRGQNVTFRCDPISEHNRLYWYRQTLGQGPEFLTYFQNEAQLEKSRLLSDRFSAERPKGSFSTLEIQRTEQGDSAMYLCASRRLATETQYFGPGTRLTVL.

As for this clone: The sequence runs out 3 residues before the end of the CDR3; the remainder is reconstructed from the germline J gene. V gene TRBV18 combines with J gene TRBJ1-5, with 7 bases matching TRBD1. Germline V gene sequence: CDR1 KGHSH, CDR2 LQKENI. This CDR3 spans 16 amino acids. After removal of 0 bases from V and 0 bases from J, the junction contained 2 bases not matched to a gene. The covered CDR3 bases are TGTGCCAGCTCACCACCGGGACAGTATAGCAATCAGCCC. It encodes CASSPPGQYSNQP. From start to end, the CDR3 is CASSPPGQYSNQPQHF. The full variable domain, completed using reference TRBV18 and TRBJ1-5, is NAGVMQNPRHLVRRRGQEARLRCSPMKGHSHVYWYRQLPEEGLKFMVYLQKENIIDESGMPKERFSAEFPKEGPSILRIQQVVRGDSAAYFCASSPPGQYSNQPQHFGDGTRLSIL.

CDR3 DNA (partial): TGTGCCAGCAGAGGACAGGTCAATTCACCG. Encoded protein: CASRGQVNSP. Given in full, the CDR3 is CASRGQVNSPLFF. The rearrangement links TRBV2 to TRBJ2-2, with TRBD1 matching over 7 bases. With the read ending 3 residues before the CDR3 end, the germline J gene is used to fill in that end. Per the germline V gene, CDR1 is SNHLY and CDR2 is FYNNEI. CDR3 length equals 13 residues. The variable domain in full, completed from reference TRBV2 and TRBJ2-2, reads EPEVTQTPSHQVTQMGQEVILRCVPISNHLYFYWYRQILGQKVEFLVSFYNNEISEKSEIFDDQFSVERPDGSNFTLKIRSTKLEDSAMYFCASRGQVNSPLFFGEGSRLTVL.

Comments on this clone: The read is 3 residues too short to cover the CDR3 end, so that end is filled in from the germline J gene. V gene TRBV7-2 combines with J gene TRBJ1-2; 7 nucleotides line up with TRBD1. This CDR3 spans 13 amino acids. Germline loops: CDR1 SGHTA, CDR2 FQGNSA. With 5 bases clipped from V and 3 bases from J, the junction kept 3 bases outside the gene matches. Partial CDR3 DNA: TGTGCCAGCAGCCGGGACAGATACTATGGC. Its protein product is CASSRDRYYG. In full, the CDR3 reads CASSRDRYYGYTF.

A remark on this clone: Read coverage stops 3 residues before the CDR3 terminus; the germline J gene supplies the remainder. This chain uses TRBV9 with TRBJ2-5; 11 bases are shared with TRBD2. The germline V gene has CDR1 SGDLS and CDR2 YYNGEE. The V and J ends lost 0 bases and 0 bases, in that order; junction bases with no gene match: 7. The CDR3 has 18 amino acids. The CDR3 region is CASSVALASGGNQETQYF. Incomplete CDR3 DNA: TGTGCCAGCAGCGTAGCGCTGGCTAGCGGGGGGAACCAAGAGACC. The complete variable domain, with remaining parts taken from reference TRBV9 and TRBJ2-5, reads DSGVTQTPKHLITATGQRVTLRCSPRSGDLSVYWYQQSLDQGLQFLIQYYNGEERAKGNILERFSAQQFPDLHSELNLSSLELGDSALYFCASSVALASGGNQETQYFGPGTRLLVL.

As concerns this clone: Read sequence stops 3 residues before the CDR3 end, and the germline J gene provides the missing end. V usage is TRBV6-2 or TRBV6-3 and J usage is TRBJ2-6; TRBD2 aligns across 8 bases. With V trimmed by 2 bases and J by 2 bases, 5 bases remained unmatched. Germline CDR1 MNHEY, CDR2 SVGEGT. This CDR3 contains 17 residues. The CDR3 sequence is CASSYPRGAAGANVLTF. The sequenced part of the CDR3 DNA is TGTGCCAGCAGTTACCCGCGGGGGGCGGCTGGGGCCAACGTC.